The clone carrying this TCR beta chain was recorded many times. The record originates from a study of blood T cell repertoires in COVID-19. Original data processing: Amplification from reference gene primers served as the basis for estimated nucleated cell counts. Profiling relied on immunoSEQ multiplex PCR, and the TCRdb table lists in-frame clones only, not all of them. D and trimming come from the DNA, and the V and J calls and clone size come from that table. The repertoire holds about 250,000 clones, about four fifths seen once, with nearly 9% in the top ten. The germline CDR1 and CDR2 sequences are SNHLY and FYNNEI. The CDR3 length is 15 residues. Losses at the gene ends were 4 bases for V and 4 bases for J; bases not matched to a gene: 2.

The V call is TRBV2, the J call TRBJ2-1, with 12 bases matching TRBD2. This TCR derives from a man older than 75 with acute or convalescent COVID-19. Sequencing was carried out using peripheral blood. CDR3 in amino acids: CASSGTSGAYNEQFF. The CDR3, as DNA: TGTGCCAGCAGTGGGACTAGCGGGGCTTACAATGAGCAGTTCTTC.